The 15 T cell receptor beta chains given below trace back to one sample, sequenced in a study of vaccination effects on CD4 cells after COVID-19. Measured with immunoSEQ multiplex PCR; TCRdb has only the in-frame clones, and not every one. The sample carries around 15,000 clones, over 60% recorded once. No antigen has been assigned to these receptors. Antigen-specific CD4+ T cells were expanded (with viral peptide pools) by the ViraFEST assay ahead of sequencing. After less than twelve days in culture, the CD4+ T cells were isolated. Sometime from March through December 2020, the person acquired a SARS-CoV-2 infection that PCR confirmed. All participants had two doses of either the BNT162b2 or mRNA-1273 vaccine. The sequenced sample was CD4+ T cells from PBMCs cultured with HCoV-NL63 spike peptides, obtained after COVID-19 vaccination. The origin of the receptors is a human donor who had a prior SARS-CoV-2 infection.

This chain links TRBV30 with TRBJ2-5; D gene ambiguous. The germline gives CDR1 GTSNPN, CDR2 SVGIG (reference sequence). CDR3 length: 13 amino acids. V lost 0 bases and J lost 2, with 7 bases in between. The CDR3 protein is CAWSVRLQETQYF. The CDR3 DNA sequence: TGTGCCTGGAGTGTACGGTTACAAGAGACCCAGTACTTC.

The V gene is TRBV5-6, the J gene TRBJ2-7; 12 bases line up with TRBD1. The V gene end was trimmed by 3 bases and the J gene end by 4 bases; junction bases not matched to a gene: 8. Germline V CDR1 and CDR2: SGHDT, YYEEEE. The CDR3 covers 16 residues. The CDR3 region is CASSSQWDRGRYEQYF. CDR3 DNA sequence: TGTGCCAGCAGCTCACAGTGGGACAGGGGGCGGTACGAGCAGTACTTC. The full variable domain, completed using reference TRBV5-6 and TRBJ2-7, is DAGVTQSPTHLIKTRGQQVTLRCSPKSGHDTVSWYQQALGQGPQFIFQYYEEEERQRGNFPDRFSGHQFPNYSSELNVNALLLGDSALYLCASSSQWDRGRYEQYFGPGTRLTVT.

The chain recombines TRBV4-1 with TRBJ2-5; TRBD2 matches 9 bases. The J segment lost 7 bases and the V segment lost 1 base, leaving 10 bases of the junction unmatched. This CDR3 spans 16 amino acids. Germline values: CDR1 MGHRA, CDR2 YSYEKL. CDR3 region: CASSQVDSGGRGTQYF. The CDR3 DNA reads TGCGCCAGCAGCCAAGTGGATAGCGGGGGCAGGGGGACCCAGTACTTC.

The V call is TRBV3-1 (or the pseudogene TRBV3-2), the J call TRBJ2-3; D not resolved. The germline V gene has CDR1 LGHDT and CDR2 YNNKEL (reference sequence). The CDR3 has 13 amino acids. Trimming cost V 1 base and J 6 bases, with 8 bases left between them. This CDR3 reads CASSQGPFDTQYF. The CDR3 region has the DNA TGTGCCAGCAGCCAAGGTCCGTTCGATACGCAGTATTTT.

This clone was counted a few times. CDR3 coding DNA: TGTGCCAGTAGTATAGTCCCTGGAGTGACCCGCGAGCAGTACTTC. Translating gives CASSIVPGVTREQYF. The chain employs TRBV19 and TRBJ2-7; D is uncertain. CDR1 and CDR2 from the germline V gene are LNHDA and SQIVND (reference sequence). The CDR3 is 15 amino acids. Trimming left V 1 base short and J 6 bases short, with 16 bases between.

In this sample, this clone is medium-sized. The rearrangement links TRBV10-3 to TRBJ1-6; TRBD1 is a possible D gene (6 bases). This CDR3 comprises 12 residues. Germline CDR1 ENHRY, CDR2 SYGVKD. Trimming removed 7 bases at V and 9 bases at J, with 10 bases between. CDR3 coding DNA: TGTGCCATCAACAGGGTGGGTTCACCCCTCCACTTT. Translating gives CAINRVGSPLHF.

The genes are TRBV18 and TRBJ1-1; no reliable D call. The V gene's germline CDR1 is KGHSH and CDR2 LQKENI. The V gene lost 3 bases and the J gene lost 1 base, with 9 bases spanning the gap. The CDR3 runs to 14 residues. The CDR3 DNA sequence: TGTGCCAGCTCACCTCTAGTGGGGAACACTGAAGCTTTCTTT. It specifies CASSPLVGNTEAFF.

This chain connects TRBV5-1 to TRBJ1-2; 8 nucleotides line up with TRBD1. J gave up 6 bases and V 4 bases, and 5 bases lay outside the gene matches. The length of the CDR3 is 13 residues. Germline assignment: CDR1 SGHRS and CDR2 YFSETQ. This CDR3 is CASSIPTGDGYTF. For the CDR3, the DNA is TGCGCCAGCAGCATCCCGACAGGGGATGGCTACACCTTC.

The V call is TRBV5-6, the J call TRBJ1-2; 9 nucleotides agree with TRBD1. Looked up from germline, CDR1 is SGHDT and CDR2 is YYEEEE. The CDR3 has 17 amino acids. V lost 3 bases to trimming and J lost 7 bases; unmatched junction nucleotides: 16. CDR3 DNA sequence: TGTGCCAGCAGCTCCATACAGGGGGCTATGTCCTCGAGTGGCTACACCTTC. This codes for CASSSIQGAMSSSGYTF.

This clone was seen just once. This chain links TRBV2 with TRBJ2-7; D might be TRBD1 (6 bases). CDR1 SNHLY and CDR2 FYNNEI come from the germline V gene. Trimming took 5 bases from V and 2 from J, leaving 16 bases between them. The CDR3 sequence is 15 residues long. CDR3 loop: CASSKTGTLTYEQYF. The DNA of the CDR3 is TGTGCCAGCAGTAAAACCGGGACATTAACCTACGAGCAGTACTTC.

The chain joins TRBV12-5 to TRBJ2-7; possibly TRBD1 or TRBD2 for D (5 bases each). V was shortened by 1 base and J by 7 bases, with 26 bases between the two germline ends. The V gene's germline CDR1 is LGHNT and CDR2 FRNRAP. The length of the CDR3 is 18 residues. The CDR3 DNA reads TGTGCTAGTGGTTTGGCCGACACCTTCGGGACCAATTATCTGGAGCAGTACTTC. This encodes CASGLADTFGTNYLEQYF.

V is TRBV4-2 and J is TRBJ2-5; 8 bases match TRBD1. The CDR3 sequence is 16 residues long. The junction had 8 bases not matched to a gene; V was cut back by 1 base and J by 4 bases. Germline-derived CDR1 and CDR2 are LGHNA and YNFKEQ. The CDR3 DNA follows: TGTGCCAGCAGCCAAGTTAAAGGACAGGGCGGAGAGACCCAGTACTTC. It specifies CASSQVKGQGGETQYF.

J is TRBJ2-2 and V is TRBV6-6; TRBD2 matches at 7 bases. Looked up from germline, CDR1 is MNHNY and CDR2 is SVGAGI (reference sequence). V shed 5 bases and J 1 base; nucleotides not matched to a gene: 4. The CDR3 spans 15 residues. This CDR3 is CASSISGGNTGELFF. The DNA for the CDR3 is TGTGCCAGCAGTATATCGGGGGGGAACACCGGGGAGCTGTTTTTT.

This sequence joins TRBV12-3 or TRBV12-4 and TRBJ2-2, with unresolved D. The CDR3 consists of 13 residues. Trimming pared 5 bases from V and 3 bases from J, leaving 7 bases between. The DNA for the CDR3 is TGTGCCAGCAGTCCCCGGGACACCGGGGAGCTGTTTTTT. Translating it yields CASSPRDTGELFF.

This chain joins TRBV9 and TRBJ2-3; D may correspond to TRBD1 or TRBD2 (5 bases each). The CDR3 consists of 15 residues. V gave up 4 bases and J gave up 2 bases, with 14 bases separating them. Germline V gene sequence: CDR1 SGDLS, CDR2 YYNGEE. The CDR3 DNA reads TGTGCCAGCAGCCCCCGGGACGGCTACACAGATACGCAGTATTTT. Protein product: CASSPRDGYTDTQYF.